The 13 T cell receptor beta chains below all came from one sample that was sequenced in a study of blood T cell repertoires in COVID-19. This table comes from immunoSEQ multiplex PCR, and its TCRdb copy is limited to in-frame clones, with some not included. The sample has roughly 290,000 clones; about 88% are singletons. Source material: peripheral blood. The receptors originated from an older woman with acute or convalescent COVID-19.

Comment on this clone: It differs at one base from a far larger clone, so likely a read error. This chain uses TRBV6-5 with TRBJ1-5, with unresolved D. CDR3 length equals 15 residues. The germline CDR1 and CDR2 sequences are MNHEY and SVGAGI. Written as DNA, the CDR3 is TGTGCCAGCAGTCCGACGGATCTAGGCAATCAGCCCCTGCATTTT. Residues: CASSPTDLGNQPLHF.

J is TRBJ1-1 and V is TRBV4-1, with D uncertain. From germline, CDR1 is MGHRA and CDR2 YSYEKL. Deletions cut 0 bases from V and 1 base from J, with 6 bases between. This CDR3 region has 14 residues. This CDR3 reads CASSQDPWNTEAFF. CDR3 in DNA: TGCGCCAGCAGCCAAGATCCCTGGAACACTGAAGCTTTCTTT.

The chain has TRBV29-1 and TRBJ2-3, with 7 bases aligning to TRBD1. The V gene end was trimmed by 3 bases and the J gene end by 0 bases; junction bases not matched to a gene: 9. The germline gives CDR1 SQVTM, CDR2 ANQGSEA. This CDR3 has 16 amino acids. CDR3 in DNA: TGCAGCGTTGACCAGGACAGGCCGACTAGCACAGATACGCAGTATTTT. Translation: CSVDQDRPTSTDTQYF.

V and J are TRBV3-1 (or the pseudogene TRBV3-2) and TRBJ2-7; TRBD1 is a possible D gene (7 bases). Trimming cost V 4 bases and J 6 bases, with 19 bases left between them. This CDR3 region has 15 residues. Germline CDR1 LGHDT, CDR2 YNNKEL (reference sequence). CDR3 residues: CASSPTSFSGGEQYF. Written as DNA, the CDR3 is TGTGCCAGCAGCCCAACTAGCTTCTCAGGGGGCGAGCAGTACTTC.

The chain is built from TRBV28 and TRBJ1-1; TRBD1 agrees at 7 bases. The V and J ends lost 4 bases and 3 bases, in that order; junction bases with no gene match: 8. CDR1 is MDHEN and CDR2 is SYDVKM in the germline V gene. The CDR3 is 15 residues long. CDR3: CASSSVGTVYTEAFF. CDR3 nucleotide sequence: TGTGCCAGCAGTTCGGTCGGGACAGTCTACACTGAAGCTTTCTTT.

The rearrangement links TRBV9 to TRBJ2-7; TRBD2 matches 9 bases. CDR3 length equals 16 residues. With V trimmed by 4 bases and J by 5 bases, 13 bases remained unmatched. Germline lookup yields CDR1 SGDLS and CDR2 YYNGEE. CDR3 DNA sequence: TGTGCCAGCAGCCACTCTAGTAGCGGGAGTTTCAACGAGCAGTACTTC. Encoded protein: CASSHSSSGSFNEQYF.

The chain recombines TRBV9 with TRBJ2-2; 10 positions agree with TRBD2. J was trimmed by 1 base and V by 5 bases; bases with no gene match: 5. Germline-derived CDR1 and CDR2 are SGDLS and YYNGEE. The CDR3 has 16 amino acids. The CDR3 spells CASSVLAGENTGELFF. CDR3 bases: TGTGCCAGCAGTGTTCTAGCGGGGGAGAACACCGGGGAGCTGTTTTTT.

This chain uses TRBV5-6 with TRBJ2-7, with 9 bases lining up with TRBD2. The CDR3 contains 16 residues. V dropped 0 bases and J dropped 4; count of bases not matched to a gene: 8. The germline V gene encodes CDR1 SGHDT and CDR2 YYEEEE. The CDR3 here is CASSLGLAGIQYEQYF. Here the CDR3 DNA reads TGTGCCAGCAGCTTGGGTCTAGCGGGAATTCAGTACGAGCAGTACTTC.

V is TRBV4-1 and J is TRBJ2-2; D is unresolved. The CDR3 has 16 amino acids. V gave up 4 bases and J gave up 0 bases, with 12 bases separating them. From germline, CDR1 is MGHRA and CDR2 YSYEKL. The CDR3 DNA is TGCGCCAGCAGCCTATTCCGAGTTCCGAACACCGGGGAGCTGTTTTTT. Translated, it gives CASSLFRVPNTGELFF.

The chain is built from TRBV6-5 and TRBJ2-1; TRBD2 matches 8 bases. Looked up from germline, CDR1 is MNHEY and CDR2 is SVGAGI. The CDR3 runs to 14 residues. V trimming: 8 bases; J trimming: 7 bases; junction bases outside the gene matches: 10. The CDR3 sequence is CASRLSGSWNEQFF. The CDR3 coding sequence is TGTGCCAGCCGATTAAGCGGGAGTTGGAATGAGCAGTTCTTC.

The chain is built from TRBV6-5 and TRBJ1-5; 7 bases are a match to TRBD1. The V gene's germline CDR1 is MNHEY and CDR2 SVGAGI. The CDR3 consists of 15 residues. V was clipped by 0 bases and J by 7 bases; unmatched bases: 6. The DNA of the CDR3 is TGTGCCAGCAGTTACTCAAAGGGGGCTAAACAGCCCCAGCATTTT. Translating it yields CASSYSKGAKQPQHF.

The chain is built from TRBV6-4 and TRBJ2-2; TRBD1 matches 11 bases. This CDR3 is built from 17 residues. Losses at the gene ends were 4 bases for V and 2 bases for J; bases not matched to a gene: 6. Germline lookup yields CDR1 MRHNA and CDR2 SNTAGT. This chain's CDR3 is CASSVVGQGANTGELFF. CDR3 coding DNA: TGTGCCAGCAGTGTGGTCGGACAGGGGGCTAACACCGGGGAGCTGTTTTTT.

The chain links TRBV4-1 to TRBJ1-5; 7 bases match TRBD1. The trim removed 1 base at V and 0 bases at J, leaving 3 bases unmatched. This CDR3 is built from 16 residues. Per the germline V gene, CDR1 is MGHRA and CDR2 is YSYEKL. CDR3 residues: CASSQVQGPSNQPQHF. DNA for the CDR3: TGCGCCAGCAGCCAAGTACAGGGGCCTAGCAATCAGCCCCAGCATTTT.